Given below is one TCR beta chain in context. The antigen it binds to is not known. No much larger clonotype is one base removed from it; base qualities were not supplied. The CDR3 runs 15 residues from the cysteine to the phenylalanine. Here the CDR3 DNA is all that survives: 45 bases in frame from base 1. The junction shows trimming of 3 bases on V and 2 bases on J, and the gene matches do not reach 1 base of it. CDR1 and CDR2, looked up from the germline V gene, are KGHSH and LQKENI. The record originates from a study of graft-versus-host responses after intestinal transplantation (dated by TCRdb to the early 2020s). General notes on the study: Multivisceral, liver-intestinal, or isolated intestinal transplants were received by the recipients. Anti-thymocyte globulin induction was given to all recipients, followed by maintenance tacrolimus and steroids for two to four years. After intestinal transplantation, graft-versus-host and host-versus-graft alloreactive T cell clones were followed in the graft, circulation and bone marrow using bulk TCR-beta CDR3 sequencing. Alloreactive clones were identified by sequencing pre-transplant mixed lymphocyte reaction products and comparing them with unstimulated pre-transplant donor and recipient T cells. A cohort of 24 intestinal transplant recipients, including one retransplant, was enrolled, and a few patients lacking pretransplant specimens were excluded. Donor T cell macrochimerism was defined as a peak of at least 4% donor T cells among recipient peripheral blood mononuclear cells. Samples from three later patients were sequenced in-house on an Illumina MiSeq with MiXCR processing rather than by the commercial service. Overall study results and their limits: The conclusions were limited by the relatively low number and heterogeneity of the intestinal transplant patients. Early after transplant, peak levels of circulating GvH clones were found to be associated with declines in HvG clones. High GvH to HvG T cell clonal ratios were observed in the allografts of patients with donor T cell macrochimerism. GvH clones were detected in recipient bone marrow, and some appeared earlier in ileal mucosa or blood, consistent with an intestinal mucosal origin.

Libraries were made using the immunoSEQ multiplex PCR assay. For most patients, genomic DNA was isolated with the Qiagen DNeasy Blood and Tissue Kit and sent frozen to Adaptive Biotechnologies for TCR sequencing. High-throughput TCR-beta CDR3 sequencing of genomic DNA from most patients was performed by Adaptive Biotechnologies. The authors' analysis ran thus. TCR sequencing data were retrieved from Adaptive's ImmunoSEQ software for more than 15 patients, whereas three other patients were processed with MiXCR and VDJtools. CD4 versus CD8 sorting errors were corrected by removing sequences found in both subsets at a frequency ratio below 5:1. CDR3 nucleotide sequences shared by donor and recipient were removed because the origin of these sequences could not be assigned. To be classed as alloreactive, a clone needed at least 2-fold expansion over unstimulated cells and a minimum CFSE-low frequency of 0.002% (template counts) or 0.001% (read counts). Clones detected in sequenced pre-transplant spleen, lymph node, or MLR CFSE-low populations of the donor or recipient were defined as mappable. The cumulative frequency of alloreactive clones was calculated as a percentage of all sequences, weighted by copy number. TCRdb carries this immuneACCESS record with in-frame sequences only. Its versions omit some clonotypes, under half of them owing to an unresolved V gene in the studies checked, with the rest unexplained. V and J calls plus clone size are reproduced from that table; the DNA served to infer D and trimming. The sample table shows approximately 88,000 clones, and less than 95% are seen once. The ten largest clonotypes hold roughly 0.18% of the sample.

The time point label of this sample denotes: cells obtained before transplantation from donor or recipient. CD3+CD4+ and CD3+CD8+ populations were FACS-sorted from unstimulated pre-transplant donor and recipient cells taken from spleen or lymph nodes. Source: unstimulated CD4+ T cells sorted from spleen or lymph node cells, taken before transplant. The clonotype originates from a human donor who was the organ donor for an intestinal transplant. Recombination joined TRBV18 with TRBJ2-7; the central 13 bases match TRBD2. The CDR3 region: CASSPGTSGTYEQYF. The DNA reads as follows: TGTGCCAGCTCACCCGGGACTAGCGGGACCTACGAGCAGTACTTC.